A single sample is the source of the 2 T cell receptor beta chains below, sequenced in a study of cytomegalovirus exposure and HLA in healthy donors. Both 60 Vbeta primers and 13 Jbeta primers went into the PCR. Only in-frame clones appear in the TCRdb table, and some are missing; sequencing was by immunoSEQ multiplex PCR. Among about 220,000 clones, roughly 80% were seen once, and the ten largest hold approximately 5.7%. Sequencing input: PBMCs. Receptor source: a man aged 35-49 years in good health and CMV-seropositive.

This chain connects TRBV5-6 to TRBJ2-1; D possibly corresponds to TRBD2 (6 bases). V was trimmed by 4 bases and J by 5 bases, leaving 16 bases between them. This CDR3 is 15 amino acids long. CDR1 is SGHDT, CDR2 YYEEEE, per germline. The CDR3 sequence: CASSLVGGSHNEQFF. CDR3 sequence (DNA): TGTGCCAGCAGCCTAGTAGGAGGGTCACACAATGAGCAGTTCTTC.

The chain has TRBV27 and TRBJ1-1; no definite D call. The CDR3 spans 12 residues. V was clipped by 11 bases and J by 4 bases, with 14 bases between them. Germline lookup yields CDR1 MNHEY and CDR2 SMNVEV (reference sequence). In nucleotides, the CDR3 is TGTGCCGCCGGGTCCGGAGGCACTGAAGCTTTCTTT. Translation gives CAAGSGGTEAFF.